This T cell receptor (beta chain) appears in the sequencing data of a study of T cell repertoires in cytomegalovirus infection. This clonotype turned up a few times. Using its own MiXCR run on the reads, TCRdb lists one record per CDR3 protein. The table records under 600,000 distinct CDR3 sequences, 16% of them present only once. Germline values: CDR1 LGHDT, CDR2 YNNKEL (reference sequence). CDR3 size: 16 residues. Deletions cut 0 bases from V and 0 bases from J, with 9 bases between. The sequence came from a human donor in good health (CMV status not recorded). Some clones in this sample may be carry-over from other donors' samples. V and J are TRBV3-1 and TRBJ2-1; D ambiguous. The sequencing input was CD8+ T cells from PBMCs. Here the CDR3 reads CASSQDRTSSYNEQFF. CDR3 nucleotides: TGTGCCAGCAGCCAAGATAGGACGAGCTCCTACAATGAGCAGTTCTTC.